Below, 32 T cell receptor beta chains from the same sample are listed, as sequenced in a study of blood T cell repertoires in COVID-19. The assay was immunoSEQ multiplex PCR, and TCRdb's table has in-frame clones only and misses some. The sample lists over 55,000 clones; 82% were seen once. Sequencing was carried out using peripheral blood. The receptors were gathered from a woman older than 75 with acute or convalescent COVID-19.

This clone was found a few times. The rearrangement links TRBV11-2 to TRBJ2-7, with a possible D match to TRBD2 (6 bases). The CDR3 has 14 amino acids. With 4 bases removed from V and 3 bases from J, the gap between germline ends came to 13 bases. Germline V CDR1 and CDR2: SGHAT, FQNNGV. The CDR3 bases are TGTGCCAGCAGCTGGACGGCGGGGCGCTACGAGCAGTACTTC. It codes for CASSWTAGRYEQYF.

This rearrangement joins TRBV9 to TRBJ1-3, with D maybe TRBD1 (6 bases). Germline-derived CDR1 and CDR2 are SGDLS and YYNGEE. Between the trimmed V and J ends, which lost 4 bases and 12 bases, there was a span of 20 bases. The CDR3 extends over 14 amino acids. The CDR3 region is CASSPTGQALNIYF. The CDR3 DNA is TGTGCCAGCAGCCCCACGGGACAAGCTCTTAACATATATTTT.

The V gene is TRBV2, the J gene TRBJ2-7, with 9 bases fitting TRBD2. The CDR3 runs 14 residues. CDR1 is SNHLY and CDR2 is FYNNEI in the germline V gene. The trim removed 3 bases at V and 2 bases at J, leaving 2 bases unmatched. The CDR3 sequence: CASSDLAGPYEQYF. DNA of the CDR3: TGTGCCAGCAGTGACCTAGCGGGACCCTACGAGCAGTACTTC.

The V call is TRBV13, the J call TRBJ2-3, with TRBD1 identical over 8 bases. Germline CDR1 and CDR2: PRHDT and FYEKMQ (reference sequence). The CDR3 length is 16 residues. The V segment lost 5 bases and the J segment 4 bases; nucleotides outside the gene matches: 11. CDR3 sequence: CASSPPRQGRPDTQYF. CDR3 DNA sequence: TGTGCCAGCAGCCCCCCGAGACAGGGGAGACCAGATACGCAGTATTTT. The whole variable domain, filled in from reference TRBV13 and TRBJ2-3, reads AAGVIQSPRHLIKEKRETATLKCYPIPRHDTVYWYQQGPGQDPQFLISFYEKMQSDKGSIPDRFSAQQFSDYHSELNMSSLELGDSALYFCASSPPRQGRPDTQYFGPGTRLTVL.

V gene TRBV28 combines with J gene TRBJ2-6, with 10 bases that match TRBD1. The CDR3 has 18 residues. The V and J ends lost 3 bases and 0 bases, in that order; junction bases with no gene match: 5. From germline, CDR1 is MDHEN and CDR2 SYDVKM. CDR3 sequence: CASSFWTGGLSGANVLTF. The CDR3, as DNA: TGTGCCAGCAGTTTTTGGACAGGGGGACTCTCTGGGGCCAACGTCCTGACTTTC.

The chain carries TRBV28 and TRBJ1-6, with TRBD1 matching over 10 bases. With V trimmed by 6 bases and J by 7 bases, 3 bases remained unmatched. CDR1 and CDR2 from the germline V gene are MDHEN and SYDVKM. This CDR3 has 14 amino acids. The CDR3 region has the DNA TGTGCCAGCAGACGACAGGGGGCAAATTCACCCCTCCACTTT. The encoded protein is CASRRQGANSPLHF. Full variable domain (remainder filled in from reference TRBV28 and TRBJ1-6): DVKVTQSSRYLVKRTGEKVFLECVQDMDHENMFWYRQDPGLGLRLIYFSYDVKMKEKGDIPEGYSVSREKKERFSLILESASTNQTSMYLCASRRQGANSPLHFGNGTRLTVT.

V usage is TRBV7-3 and J usage is TRBJ2-1, with 8 bases matching TRBD2. CDR3 length: 18 residues. V lost 1 base to trimming and J lost 7 bases; unmatched junction nucleotides: 15. In germline, CDR1 is SGHTA, CDR2 FQGTGA. The DNA for the CDR3 is TGTGCCAGCAGCTTAAGGGCGGGGGGACTACCGATTGGGAATGAGCAGTTCTTC. It yields the protein CASSLRAGGLPIGNEQFF.

The chain couples TRBV7-7 to TRBJ2-1; 11 bases match TRBD2. The germline gives CDR1 SSHAT, CDR2 FNYEAQ (reference sequence). With V trimmed by 5 bases and J by 8 bases, 5 bases remained unmatched. This CDR3 spans 14 amino acids. The CDR3 loop is CASSPGLAGDEQFF. DNA of the CDR3: TGTGCCAGCAGCCCAGGACTAGCGGGCGATGAGCAGTTCTTC. Based on the CDR3 plus reference TRBV7-7 and TRBJ2-1, the full variable domain is GAGVSQSPRYKVTKRGQDVTLRCDPISSHATLYWYQQALGQGPEFLTYFNYEAQPDKSGLPSDRFSAERPEGSISTLTIQRTEQRDSAMYRCASSPGLAGDEQFFGPGTRLTVL.

The chain has TRBV24-1 and TRBJ2-1, with 8 bases matching TRBD1. The CDR3 contains 14 residues. V gave up 12 bases and J gave up 4 bases; unmatched junction bases: 10. The germline V gene encodes CDR1 KGHDR and CDR2 SFDVKD. CDR3 region: CAVAPGQDYNEQFF. The CDR3 nucleotides are TGTGCCGTCGCTCCGGGACAGGATTACAATGAGCAGTTCTTC.

J is TRBJ2-7 and V is TRBV19, with 9 bases that match TRBD2. Unmatched junction bases numbered 7, after V lost 4 bases and J lost 3 bases. The CDR3 contains 15 residues. Germline V gene lookup returns CDR1 LNHDA and CDR2 SQIVND (reference sequence). The CDR3 sequence: CASSRLAVALYEQYF. DNA for the CDR3: TGTGCCAGTAGTAGACTAGCGGTCGCACTCTACGAGCAGTACTTC.

CDR3 in amino acids: CVRSSTGTDNTGELFF. The DNA for the CDR3 is TGTGTCAGAAGCTCAACCGGGACAGACAACACCGGGGAGCTGTTTTTT. This chain connects TRBV7-5 to TRBJ2-2; the table gives TRBD1 as D, unverified against the DNA. TRBV7-5 is recorded as a pseudogene. The CDR3 has 16 amino acids.

The chain links TRBV7-8 to TRBJ2-7; 8 positions agree with TRBD2. The CDR3 consists of 14 residues. The V gene's germline CDR1 is SGHVS and CDR2 FQNEAQ. V trimming: 5 bases; J trimming: 11 bases; junction bases outside the gene matches: 14. The CDR3 DNA reads TGTGCCAGCAGCCGAACCCAGGGACTAGTATACGAGTACTTC. Encoded protein: CASSRTQGLVYEYF. The full variable domain, its missing parts supplied by reference TRBV7-8 and TRBJ2-7, is GAGVSQSPRYKVAKRGQDVALRCDPISGHVSLFWYQQALGQGPEFLTYFQNEAQLDKSGLPSDRFFAERPEGSVSTLKIQRTQQEDSAVYLCASSRTQGLVYEYFGPGTRLTVT.

V and J are TRBV7-8 and TRBJ1-1; 7 bases match TRBD1. Germline V gives CDR1 SGHVS, CDR2 FQNEAQ. The V gene end was trimmed by 4 bases and the J gene end by 3 bases; junction bases not matched to a gene: 8. The CDR3 is 15 residues long. The CDR3 reads CASSSRWGTDTEAFF. The DNA of the CDR3 is TGTGCCAGCAGCTCCCGGTGGGGGACAGACACTGAAGCTTTCTTT. The full variable domain, rest sourced from reference TRBV7-8 and TRBJ1-1, is GAGVSQSPRYKVAKRGQDVALRCDPISGHVSLFWYQQALGQGPEFLTYFQNEAQLDKSGLPSDRFFAERPEGSVSTLKIQRTQQEDSAVYLCASSSRWGTDTEAFFGQGTRLTVV.

The chain carries TRBV7-6 and TRBJ2-7, with TRBD1 matching over 9 bases. V lost 5 bases and J lost 3; bases outside the gene matches: 11. The CDR3 extends over 16 amino acids. The V gene's germline CDR1 is SGHVS and CDR2 FNYEAQ. CDR3 region: CASSRTNPGQGYEQYF. CDR3 DNA: TGTGCCAGCAGCAGAACGAATCCGGGACAGGGCTACGAGCAGTACTTC.

The chain is built from TRBV9 and TRBJ2-7; a weak D match, TRBD2 (6 bases). CDR1 is SGDLS and CDR2 is YYNGEE in the germline V gene. V was clipped by 0 bases and J by 5 bases, with 18 bases between them. CDR3 length equals 16 residues. The CDR3 DNA is TGTGCCAGCAGCGTAGGTATCGGGACTGGAGGAGACGAGCAGTACTTC. Translated: CASSVGIGTGGDEQYF.

V and J are TRBV6-2 or TRBV6-3 and TRBJ1-5; a weak D match, TRBD1 (6 bases). Trimming pared 5 bases from V and 0 bases from J, leaving 8 bases between. The CDR3 runs 14 residues. Germline V lookup: CDR1 MNHEY, CDR2 SVGEGT. CDR3 DNA: TGTGCCAGCAGTGGGGGCCCTAGCAATCAGCCCCAGCATTTT. This encodes CASSGGPSNQPQHF.

CDR3 in DNA: TGCGCCAGCAGCTTGCTCCTCCCCGAAGAGACCCAGTACTTC. Translated: CASSLLLPEETQYF. The chain carries TRBV5-1 and TRBJ2-5; D gene unclear. CDR1 and CDR2 from the germline V gene are SGHRS and YFSETQ. This CDR3 has 14 residues. Trimming pared 1 base from V and 3 bases from J, leaving 10 bases between.

As for this clone: Because it lacks the conserved phenylalanine or tryptophan at the end, this CDR3 is likely a read error. The DNA is omitted, as the CDR3 cannot be located on it reliably, and the CDR3 follows TCRdb's listing. The chain recombines TRBV29-1 with TRBJ1-2; the table assigns TRBD1, which was not confirmed against the DNA. Per the germline V gene, CDR1 is SQVTM and CDR2 is ANQGSEA. The CDR3 numbers 12 amino acids, ends counted. The CDR3 here is CSVQTGYGYTFL.

V and J are TRBV28 and TRBJ2-5; TRBD2 matches at 7 bases. This CDR3 spans 14 amino acids. The germline CDR1 and CDR2 sequences are MDHEN and SYDVKM. V lost 7 bases, J lost 2 bases, and 7 bases stayed unmatched. The CDR3 nucleotides are TGTGCCAGCACTGTTGGGGGAGGGCAAGAGACCCAGTACTTC. Translation gives CASTVGGGQETQYF.

The chain recombines TRBV12-3 or TRBV12-4 with TRBJ1-5; D is possibly TRBD1 (5 bases). Trimming cost V 6 bases and J 6 bases, with 9 bases left between them. The CDR3 is 12 residues long. This chain's CDR3 is CASSTGPQPQHF. The CDR3 bases are TGTGCCAGCAGCACAGGTCCTCAGCCCCAGCATTTT.

This clone was detected only a few times. The V call is TRBV9, the J call TRBJ1-3; no reliable D call. Per germline, CDR1 SGDLS and CDR2 YYNGEE. This CDR3 is 18 amino acids long. V was pared by 0 bases and J by 0 bases, with 16 bases between. The CDR3 DNA reads as TGTGCCAGCAGCGTAGGGGCCCTTCTCCCGACCTCTGGAAACACCATATATTTT. Translated, it gives CASSVGALLPTSGNTIYF.

The chain has TRBV5-1 and TRBJ2-2, with 10 bases fitting TRBD2. The CDR3 covers 19 residues. Germline lookup yields CDR1 SGHRS and CDR2 YFSETQ. J lost 4 bases, V lost 0 bases, and 12 bases had no gene match. CDR3 coding DNA: TGCGCCAGCAGCTTGGATCTAGCGGGAGCCTCGGGAATCACCGGGGAGCTGTTTTTT. Translating gives CASSLDLAGASGITGELFF.

The chain is built from TRBV7-7 and TRBJ2-1; 11 nucleotides agree with TRBD2. CDR1 SSHAT and CDR2 FNYEAQ come from the germline V gene (reference sequence). V dropped 2 bases and J dropped 8; count of bases not matched to a gene: 5. The CDR3 contains 15 residues. CDR3 sequence (DNA): TGTGCCAGCAGCTTATTAGCGGGAGGGCCCTATGAGCAGTTCTTC. It translates to CASSLLAGGPYEQFF.

The rearrangement uses TRBV11-2 and TRBJ2-7; TRBD1 aligns across 7 bases. From germline, CDR1 is SGHAT and CDR2 FQNNGV. The CDR3 runs 15 residues. V was pared by 3 bases and J by 0 bases, with 5 bases of the junction left unmatched. CDR3 in amino acids: CASSLTGTPSYEQYF. CDR3 DNA sequence: TGTGCCAGCAGCTTGACAGGGACCCCCTCCTACGAGCAGTACTTC.

The chain combines TRBV29-1 with TRBJ2-7; no reliable D call. V lost 4 bases, J lost 2 bases, and 6 bases lay in between. This CDR3 has 11 amino acids. CDR1 and CDR2 from the germline V gene are SQVTM and ANQGSEA. CDR3 coding DNA: TGCAGCGTTGGTGAGGCCTACGAGCAGTACTTC. The encoded protein is CSVGEAYEQYF.

This clone was counted only a few times. This sequence joins TRBV19 and TRBJ1-1; 8 bases line up with TRBD1. Losses at the gene ends were 10 bases for V and 5 bases for J; bases not matched to a gene: 18. In germline, CDR1 is LNHDA, CDR2 SQIVND (reference sequence). CDR3 length equals 16 residues. The CDR3 nucleotides are TGTGCCACTCTCAAGGATGGACAGGGAGGGTGGACTGAAGCTTTCTTT. Translated, it gives CATLKDGQGGWTEAFF.

This clone showed up just a few times. J is TRBJ2-1 and V is TRBV5-1, with 9 nucleotides matching TRBD2. V lost 0 bases and J lost 8; bases outside the gene matches: 9. CDR3 length: 16 residues. Germline V gene lookup returns CDR1 SGHRS and CDR2 YFSETQ. CDR3 sequence (DNA): TGCGCCAGCAGCTTGGGTTTGGGACTAGCAAGCGATGAGCAGTTCTTC. This codes for CASSLGLGLASDEQFF.

The table lists this clone with a few counts. This rearrangement joins TRBV10-1 to TRBJ1-1; TRBD1 matches at 9 bases. Germline V gene data show CDR1 as WNHNN and CDR2 as SYGVQD (reference sequence). V was clipped by 6 bases and J by 6 bases; unmatched bases: 5. This CDR3 contains 13 residues. CDR3 nucleotides: TGCGCCAGCAGCGGGACAGGGCGGTCTGAAGCTTTCTTT. This sequence encodes CASSGTGRSEAFF.

This clone was seen only once. V usage is TRBV10-3 and J usage is TRBJ2-7; 11 nucleotides agree with TRBD1. Trimming at V came to 10 bases and at J to 7 bases, leaving 12 bases not matched to a gene. This CDR3 has 14 residues. Germline CDR1 and CDR2: ENHRY and SYGVKD. DNA of the CDR3: TGTGCCACCACGACCTCCGGGACAGGGGGTGAGCAGTACTTC. It is translated as CATTTSGTGGEQYF.

The rearrangement links TRBV19 to TRBJ2-1; 10 bases agree with TRBD2. CDR3 length: 15 residues. Losses at the gene ends were 6 bases for V and 10 bases for J; bases not matched to a gene: 12. Germline lookup yields CDR1 LNHDA and CDR2 SQIVND (reference sequence). CDR3: CASRGRASGRGEQFF. Here the CDR3 DNA reads TGTGCCAGTAGGGGTAGGGCTAGCGGGAGAGGCGAGCAGTTCTTC.

The rearrangement links TRBV11-2 to TRBJ2-1; 8 bases fit TRBD2. Germline values: CDR1 SGHAT, CDR2 FQNNGV. CDR3 size: 13 residues. V was clipped by 5 bases and J by 4 bases; unmatched bases: 1. In DNA form, the CDR3 reads TGTGCCAGCAGCCAGCGGGGGTACAATGAGCAGTTCTTC. It yields the protein CASSQRGYNEQFF.

The genes are TRBV10-3 and TRBJ2-3; TRBD1 matches at 9 bases. CDR3 size: 13 residues. The germline CDR1 and CDR2 sequences are ENHRY and SYGVKD. J was trimmed by 2 bases and V by 8 bases; bases with no gene match: 2. CDR3 sequence: CAIAQGATDTQYF. Written as DNA, the CDR3 is TGTGCCATCGCACAGGGGGCCACAGATACGCAGTATTTT.